This T cell receptor beta chain comes out of a study of cytomegalovirus exposure and HLA in healthy donors. Whole-study results and caveats: CMV antigen specificity of three CMV-associated chains was confirmed in vitro.

Only one count was recorded for this clone. Its target is not known. The CDR3 length is 15 residues. The germline V gene has CDR1 MGHRA and CDR2 YSYEKL. V was pared by 0 bases and J by 4 bases, with 9 bases between. Sequenced by immunoSEQ multiplex PCR; TCRdb stores in-frame clones only, minus some. The sample includes a few hundred thousand clones, just over 85% of them seen just once. The sequenced material came from PBMCs. The chain combines TRBV4-1 with TRBJ2-2; tentatively, D is TRBD2 (5 bases). The TCR sequence derives from a woman aged 18-29 years in good health and CMV-seronegative. This chain's CDR3 is CASSQDRRGTGELFF. In nucleotides, the CDR3 is TGCGCCAGCAGCCAAGATCGTCGGGGCACCGGGGAGCTGTTTTTT.